Each of the 17 T cell receptor beta chains below was sequenced from the same sample in a study of cytomegalovirus exposure and HLA in healthy donors. Amplification used 60 Vbeta primers and 13 Jbeta primers. Here immunoSEQ multiplex PCR was the method, and the copy in TCRdb shows in-frame clones only, minus some. The top ten hold less than 8.5% of the sample, which has about 160,000 clones, roughly 70% seen once. What was sequenced was PBMCs. All receptors derive from a man aged 35 to 55 in good health and CMV-seropositive.

This chain links TRBV4-2 with TRBJ2-7, with D possibly being TRBD2 (6 bases). The CDR3 is made up of 16 amino acids. V dropped 0 bases and J dropped 2 bases, with 14 bases sitting between them. Germline lookup yields CDR1 LGHNA and CDR2 YNFKEQ. The CDR3 DNA follows: TGTGCCAGCAGCCAAGATCTCGGGACTCCTACCTACGAGCAGTACTTC. Protein product: CASSQDLGTPTYEQYF.

This chain uses TRBV11-2 with TRBJ2-1, with 12 positions matching TRBD2. Unmatched junction bases numbered 12, after V lost 5 bases and J lost 10 bases. Germline values: CDR1 SGHAT, CDR2 FQNNGV. The CDR3 covers 16 residues. CDR3 loop: CASSPHLAGGRSEQFF. CDR3 nucleotides: TGTGCCAGCAGCCCCCATCTAGCGGGGGGGCGAAGCGAGCAGTTCTTC.

The chain recombines TRBV5-1 with TRBJ2-2, with 7 bases that match TRBD2. V lost 4 bases to trimming and J lost 0 bases; unmatched junction nucleotides: 6. The CDR3 runs to 16 residues. Per the germline V gene, CDR1 is SGHRS and CDR2 is YFSETQ. The CDR3 reads CASSRGVGANTGELFF. CDR3 in DNA: TGCGCCAGCAGCCGGGGGGTAGGGGCGAACACCGGGGAGCTGTTTTTT.

J is TRBJ1-3 and V is TRBV6-5; D unclear. Germline CDR1 MNHEY, CDR2 SVGAGI. Trimming cost V 8 bases and J 0 bases, with 11 bases left between them. This CDR3 comprises 14 residues. The CDR3 DNA follows: TGTGCCAGCCAAATAACTGGCTCTGGAAACACCATATATTTT. Its protein is CASQITGSGNTIYF.

V and J are TRBV28 and TRBJ2-1, with D perhaps TRBD2 (6 bases). Trimming pared 7 bases from V and 7 bases from J, leaving 11 bases between. The CDR3 has 12 amino acids. The germline CDR1 and CDR2 sequences are MDHEN and SYDVKM. CDR3: CASISGGNEQFF. CDR3 sequence (DNA): TGTGCCAGCATCTCTGGGGGGAATGAGCAGTTCTTC. The full variable domain, completed using reference TRBV28 and TRBJ2-1, is DVKVTQSSRYLVKRTGEKVFLECVQDMDHENMFWYRQDPGLGLRLIYFSYDVKMKEKGDIPEGYSVSREKKERFSLILESASTNQTSMYLCASISGGNEQFFGPGTRLTVL.

This clone was counted only a few times. J is TRBJ1-4 and V is TRBV7-2; a weak D match, TRBD1 (5 bases). The CDR3 loop spans 13 amino acids. Deletions cut 4 bases from V and 8 bases from J, with 11 bases between. Germline V CDR1 and CDR2: SGHTA, FQGNSA. This chain's CDR3 is CASSWRGDEKLFF. For the CDR3, the DNA is TGTGCCAGCAGCTGGAGGGGTGACGAAAAACTGTTTTTT.

The genes are TRBV12-5 and TRBJ1-5; no clear D gene. This CDR3 region has 14 residues. Per germline, CDR1 LGHNT and CDR2 FRNRAP. V lost 0 bases, J lost 4 bases, and 7 bases lay in between. The CDR3 region is CASGLVGGNQPQHF. The CDR3 bases are TGTGCTAGTGGTTTGGTAGGAGGGAATCAGCCCCAGCATTTT. Supplemented by reference TRBV12-5 and TRBJ1-5, the full variable domain reads DARVTQTPRHKVTEMGQEVTMRCQPILGHNTVFWYRQTMMQGLELLAYFRNRAPLDDSGMPKDRFSAEMPDATLATLKIQPSEPRDSAVYFCASGLVGGNQPQHFGDGTRLSIL.

The genes are TRBV11-3 and TRBJ2-1; tentatively, D is TRBD1 (6 bases). From germline, CDR1 is SGHNT and CDR2 YENEEA. V gave up 0 bases and J gave up 3 bases, with 9 bases separating them. The CDR3 loop spans 15 amino acids. CDR3 bases: TGTGCCAGCAGCTTAGATTCAGGGGTCTACAATGAGCAGTTCTTC. This sequence encodes CASSLDSGVYNEQFF.

In this sample, this clone turned up once. V gene TRBV6-1 combines with J gene TRBJ2-7; 7 bases are a match to TRBD2. Germline V gene data show CDR1 as MNHNS and CDR2 as SASEGT. V was clipped by 5 bases and J by 5 bases; unmatched bases: 6. CDR3 length equals 13 residues. CDR3 sequence (DNA): TGTGCCAGCAGTTCCGGGACTAACAACGAGCAGTACTTC. Residues: CASSSGTNNEQYF.

The CDR3 loop is CASSPGIGNTEAFF. CDR3 bases: TGTGCCAGCAGCCCGGGGATCGGGAACACTGAAGCTTTCTTT. The genes are TRBV5-6 and TRBJ1-1; D remains unclear. V was cut by 4 bases and J by 1 base, with 11 bases left in between. CDR1 is SGHDT and CDR2 is YYEEEE in the germline V gene. The CDR3 extends over 14 amino acids.

In this sample, this clone turned up a few times. J is TRBJ2-1 and V is TRBV6-1; no clear D. The CDR3 extends over 14 amino acids. The V end lost 1 base, the J end lost 2 bases, and 6 bases lay between the germline ends. The germline V gene has CDR1 MNHNS and CDR2 SASEGT. This CDR3 is CASSEGATYNEQFF. The DNA for the CDR3 is TGTGCCAGCAGTGAAGGGGCCACCTACAATGAGCAGTTCTTC.

The chain recombines TRBV6-5 with TRBJ1-1; TRBD1 matches at 7 bases. Trimming at V came to 2 bases and at J to 7 bases, leaving 10 bases not matched to a gene. Germline values: CDR1 MNHEY, CDR2 SVGAGI. This CDR3 is 15 amino acids long. CDR3 in amino acids: CASSYQPTGVGEAFF. CDR3 DNA: TGTGCCAGCAGTTACCAACCAACAGGGGTGGGTGAAGCTTTCTTT.

This chain uses TRBV18 with TRBJ1-5, with a possible D match to TRBD1 (5 bases). Trimming cost V 1 base and J 4 bases, with 5 bases left between them. Germline V lookup: CDR1 KGHSH, CDR2 LQKENI. CDR3 length equals 13 residues. CDR3 amino acids: CASSPQGNQPQHF. The CDR3, as DNA: TGTGCCAGCTCACCACAGGGGAATCAGCCCCAGCATTTT.

This clone showed up just a few times. The genes are TRBV10-2 and TRBJ2-5; 7 bases are shared with TRBD1. CDR1 and CDR2 (germline): WSHSY, SAAADI. V lost 5 bases to trimming and J lost 5 bases; unmatched junction nucleotides: 8. This CDR3 is built from 14 residues. CDR3 DNA: TGCGCCAGCAGTTTACAGGGGATTGGGGAGACCCAGTACTTC. Amino acids: CASSLQGIGETQYF.

The chain couples TRBV9 to TRBJ1-2; 9 bases fit TRBD1. Germline CDR1 reads SGDLS; CDR2 reads YYNGEE. The CDR3 runs to 17 residues. After removal of 3 bases from V and 4 bases from J, the junction contained 13 bases not matched to a gene. CDR3 DNA: TGTGCCAGCAGCGCGGGGGGGAGGGACAGGGCAATCTATGGCTACACCTTC. This encodes CASSAGGRDRAIYGYTF.

V is TRBV5-1 and J is TRBJ2-5; D possibly corresponds to TRBD1 (6 bases). Germline values: CDR1 SGHRS, CDR2 YFSETQ. The CDR3 contains 15 residues. V was cut by 4 bases and J by 5 bases, with 18 bases left in between. The CDR3 loop is CASSPPTGTYETQYF. The CDR3 nucleotides are TGCGCCAGCAGCCCCCCTACCGGGACATACGAGACCCAGTACTTC.

The J gene is TRBJ2-4, the V gene TRBV6-1; TRBD1 agrees at 8 bases. Trimming cost V 6 bases and J 6 bases; bases outside gene matches: 4. This CDR3 is built from 13 residues. CDR1 and CDR2 (germline): MNHNS, SASEGT. This CDR3 reads CASSPDRVNIQYF. The CDR3 nucleotides read TGTGCCAGCAGCCCGGACAGGGTAAACATTCAGTACTTC.